This TCR beta chain came from a study of blood T cells in healthy people across ages. Regarding the study as a whole: Naive CD4+ cells and diversity were both higher in long-lived donors than in aged donors. Donor CMV status was unknown, possibly confounding expanded clonotype changes.

Turning to this clonotype: What it binds is not known.

Germline CDR1 and CDR2: MDHEN and SYDVKM. Between the trimmed V and J ends, which lost 5 bases and 11 bases, there was a span of 27 bases. The CDR3 has 16 amino acids. Then a second PCR, running roughly 6 to 11 cycles, was carried out with a sample-barcoded 5' primer and a J-beta primer mix. The authors tagged each cDNA molecule using a template-switch adaptor with 12 random nucleotides. Each CDR3 protein is one row after TCRdb ran MiXCR on the 5' RACE reads. The sample has about 780,000 distinct CDR3 sequences; around 50% are singletons. The TCR comes from a man older than 75 in good health. Sequenced material: blood. This chain uses TRBV28 with TRBJ2-5; the D gene could be TRBD1 or TRBD2 (9 bases each). The CDR3 region has the DNA TGTGCCAGCAGTACAGGGGGCGGGAGGGCCCACAATGAGCAGTACTTC. It encodes CASSTGGGRAHNEQYF.